These 14 T cell receptor beta chains were sequenced from one sample in a study of blood T cell repertoires in COVID-19 (dated by TCRdb to about 2020). The library was prepared using the immunoSEQ multiplex PCR assay. The source is immuneACCESS, and TCRdb retained only in-frame sequences with V and J called. Part of the clones is not carried over; for the studies checked, unresolved V genes explain less than half of this, and the remainder is unexplained. This sample has about 210,000 clones in its table, and around 84% of those were observed once. The ten largest clones represent 10% of the sample. Input material: peripheral blood. These receptor sequences come from a woman of 80 years or more with COVID-19, enrolled during active disease.

The chain is built from TRBV5-8 and TRBJ2-3; 7 positions agree with TRBD2. The CDR3 has 14 amino acids. CDR1 SGHTS and CDR2 YDEGEE come from the germline V gene. Trimming took 8 bases from V and 1 from J; bases not matched to a gene: 7. The CDR3 DNA reads as TGTGCCAGTCGGATGGGGGGGGGCACAGATACGCAGTATTTT. Translation gives CASRMGGGTDTQYF. The full variable domain, rest sourced from reference TRBV5-8 and TRBJ2-3, is EAGVTQSPTHLIKTRGQQATLRCSPISGHTSVYWYQQALGLGLQFLLWYDEGEERNRGNFPPRFSGRQFPNYSSELNVNALELEDSALYLCASRMGGGTDTQYFGPGTRLTVL.

V and J are TRBV12-5 and TRBJ2-1; the match to TRBD2 covers 11 bases. The CDR3 totals 15 residues. Per the germline V gene, CDR1 is LGHNT and CDR2 is FRNRAP. The V segment lost 6 bases and the J segment 6 bases; nucleotides outside the gene matches: 7. CDR3 sequence reads: CASGAGLADSNEQFF. The CDR3 nucleotides are TGTGCTAGTGGGGCGGGACTAGCGGATTCCAATGAGCAGTTCTTC. Drawing the rest from reference TRBV12-5 and TRBJ2-1, the complete variable domain is DARVTQTPRHKVTEMGQEVTMRCQPILGHNTVFWYRQTMMQGLELLAYFRNRAPLDDSGMPKDRFSAEMPDATLATLKIQPSEPRDSAVYFCASGAGLADSNEQFFGPGTRLTVL.

The V call is TRBV7-3, the J call TRBJ2-3; 9 bases fit TRBD2. CDR1 is SGHTA and CDR2 is FQGTGA in the germline V gene. The CDR3 extends over 15 amino acids. Trimming removed 5 bases from V and 4 bases from J; junction bases left unmatched: 7. CDR3: CASSPLAGAADTQYF. For the CDR3, the DNA is TGTGCCAGCAGCCCCTTAGCGGGGGCGGCAGATACGCAGTATTTT.

The rearrangement links TRBV15 to TRBJ1-4, with a tentative D call TRBD1 (5 bases). The germline gives CDR1 LNHNV, CDR2 YYDKDF (reference sequence). Between the trimmed V and J ends, which lost 7 bases and 8 bases, there was a span of 17 bases. CDR3 length: 14 amino acids. CDR3 bases: TGTGCCACCACCCCCGGGGGGGTACGGGAAAAACTGTTTTTT. Residues: CATTPGGVREKLFF.

The chain combines TRBV9 with TRBJ2-5; no reliable D call. The germline V gene encodes CDR1 SGDLS and CDR2 YYNGEE. Trimming cost V 0 bases and J 0 bases, with 9 bases left between them. CDR3 length: 15 amino acids. In nucleotides, the CDR3 is TGTGCCAGCAGCGTAGCGGGTGGTTACCAAGAGACCCAGTACTTC. Encoded protein: CASSVAGGYQETQYF.

In its sample, this clone was seen a few times. The gene calls are TRBV6-6 and TRBJ1-5; the D gene is possibly TRBD1 (6 bases). V lost 6 bases and J 7 bases, leaving 19 bases between the germline ends. In germline, CDR1 is MNHNY, CDR2 SVGAGI (reference sequence). CDR3 length equals 15 residues. As DNA, the CDR3 is TGTGCCAGCAGCCCTCGGGGGGCGTTAGGGCAGCCCCAGCATTTT. Protein: CASSPRGALGQPQHF.

The rearrangement joins TRBV11-3 to TRBJ2-7; 8 bases align to TRBD2. Germline V gene lookup returns CDR1 SGHNT and CDR2 YENEEA. The CDR3 sequence is 16 residues long. V lost 9 bases to trimming and J lost 4 bases; unmatched junction nucleotides: 17. CDR3 protein: CARAGLGRGAVYEQYV. In DNA form, the CDR3 reads TGTGCCAGAGCGGGACTAGGACGGGGGGCCGTGTACGAGCAGTACGTC.

The genes are TRBV30 and TRBJ2-3; 7 nucleotides match TRBD2. The CDR3 sequence is 14 residues long. The V segment lost 8 bases and the J segment 2 bases; nucleotides outside the gene matches: 10. Germline CDR1 GTSNPN, CDR2 SVGIG (reference sequence). Written as DNA, the CDR3 is TGTGCCAGCAAAAAAAGCGGGGCCACAGATACGCAGTATTTT. It codes for CASKKSGATDTQYF.

About this clone itself: This sample includes further DNA sequences coding for the same CDR3. The chain combines TRBV6-5 with TRBJ2-2; 8 nucleotides line up with TRBD1. Germline assignment: CDR1 MNHEY and CDR2 SVGAGI. Losses at the gene ends were 5 bases for V and 1 base for J; bases not matched to a gene: 3. This CDR3 contains 15 residues. The CDR3 nucleotides read TGTGCCAGCAGTCCTGGACAGGGGAACACCGGGGAGCTGTTTTTT. Amino acids: CASSPGQGNTGELFF.

The rearrangement links TRBV6-4 to TRBJ1-2, with TRBD1 matching over 8 bases. Germline CDR1 MRHNA, CDR2 SNTAGT. CDR3 length: 15 amino acids. Germline trimming cut 0 bases from V and 4 bases from J; bases unmatched to any gene: 4. As DNA, the CDR3 is TGTGCCAGCAGTGACTCAGCAGGGGGCTCCTATGGCTACACCTTC. It codes for CASSDSAGGSYGYTF.

The chain employs TRBV30 and TRBJ1-3; no definite D call. The CDR3 length is 15 residues. Germline values: CDR1 GTSNPN, CDR2 SVGIG (reference sequence). Trimming cost V 0 bases and J 2 bases, with 11 bases left between them. CDR3 loop: CAWSVRRAPGNTIYF. Written as DNA, the CDR3 is TGTGCCTGGAGTGTACGGCGGGCTCCTGGAAACACCATATATTTT.

V usage is TRBV19 and J usage is TRBJ2-1; weak D call: TRBD1 (5 bases). The germline V gene has CDR1 LNHDA and CDR2 SQIVND (reference sequence). Trimming shortened V by 1 base and J by 0 bases, and 13 bases separated the two germline ends. The CDR3 contains 17 residues. As DNA, the CDR3 is TGTGCCAGTAGTATAGGAAGGGGTCCCAGCTCCTACAATGAGCAGTTCTTC. Its translation: CASSIGRGPSSYNEQFF.

This clone appeared a single time. The CDR3 bases are TGTGCCTGGATGCGGGACAGGGGGCTGTTTTTT. Protein: CAWMRDRGLFF. The rearrangement links TRBV30 to TRBJ1-4; 11 bases fit TRBD1. Germline CDR1 GTSNPN, CDR2 SVGIG (reference sequence). The V segment lost 4 bases and the J segment 14 bases; nucleotides outside the gene matches: 3. CDR3 length equals 11 residues.

This clone was observed a single time. The CDR3 reads CASSPGANTEAFF. CDR3 coding DNA: TGTGCCAGCTCACCAGGGGCGAACACTGAAGCTTTCTTT. The rearrangement joins TRBV18 to TRBJ1-1; TRBD1 might be the D (5 bases). CDR3 size: 13 residues. V lost 2 bases, J lost 1 base, and 5 bases lay in between. The germline CDR1 and CDR2 sequences are KGHSH and LQKENI.